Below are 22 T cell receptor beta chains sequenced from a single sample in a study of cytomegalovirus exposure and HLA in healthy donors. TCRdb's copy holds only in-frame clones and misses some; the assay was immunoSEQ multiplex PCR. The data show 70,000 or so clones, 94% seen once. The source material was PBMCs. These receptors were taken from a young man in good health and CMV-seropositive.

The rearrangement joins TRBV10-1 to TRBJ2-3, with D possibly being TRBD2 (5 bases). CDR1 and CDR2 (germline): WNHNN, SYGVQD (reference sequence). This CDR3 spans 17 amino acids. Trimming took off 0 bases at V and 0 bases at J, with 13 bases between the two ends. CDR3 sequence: CASSESISAVSTDTQYF. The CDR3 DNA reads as TGCGCCAGCAGTGAGTCGATTTCAGCGGTTAGCACAGATACGCAGTATTTT.

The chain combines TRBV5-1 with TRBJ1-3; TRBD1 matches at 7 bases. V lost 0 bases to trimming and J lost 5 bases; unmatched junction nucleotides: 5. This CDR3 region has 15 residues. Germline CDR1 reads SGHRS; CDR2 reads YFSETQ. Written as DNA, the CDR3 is TGCGCCAGCAGCTTGGGGGCAGGGGGAAGAAACACCATATATTTT. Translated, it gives CASSLGAGGRNTIYF. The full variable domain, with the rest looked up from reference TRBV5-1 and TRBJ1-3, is KAGVTQTPRYLIKTRGQQVTLSCSPISGHRSVSWYQQTPGQGLQFLFEYFSETQRNKGNFPGRFSGRQFSNSRSEMNVSTLELGDSALYLCASSLGAGGRNTIYFGEGSWLTVV.

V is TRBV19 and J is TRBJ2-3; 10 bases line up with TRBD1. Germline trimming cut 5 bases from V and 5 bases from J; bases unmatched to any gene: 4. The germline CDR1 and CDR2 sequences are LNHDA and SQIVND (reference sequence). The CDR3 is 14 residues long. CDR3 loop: CASSSGTGVDTQYF. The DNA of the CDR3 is TGTGCCAGTAGTTCCGGGACAGGGGTAGATACGCAGTATTTT.

The DNA for the CDR3 is TGTGCCAGCAGCCCACTTGGGACAGGGAAACACGAGCAGTACTTC. Its translation is CASSPLGTGKHEQYF. The chain links TRBV28 to TRBJ2-7; 9 bases are shared with TRBD1. V shed 6 bases and J 5 bases; nucleotides not matched to a gene: 11. The CDR3 covers 15 residues. Germline V CDR1 and CDR2: MDHEN, SYDVKM.

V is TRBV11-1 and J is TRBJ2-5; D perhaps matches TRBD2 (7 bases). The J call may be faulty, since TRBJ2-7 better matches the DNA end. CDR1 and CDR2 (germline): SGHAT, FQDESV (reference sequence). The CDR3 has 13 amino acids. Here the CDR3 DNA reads TGTGCCAGCAGCTTTTGGGGGGGGCGCGAGCAGTACTTC. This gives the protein CASSFWGGREQYF.

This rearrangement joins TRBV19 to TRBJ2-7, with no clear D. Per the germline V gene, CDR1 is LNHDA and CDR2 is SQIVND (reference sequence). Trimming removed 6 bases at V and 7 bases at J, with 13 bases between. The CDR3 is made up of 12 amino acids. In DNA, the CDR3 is TGTGCCAGTAGACCCCCCCGCGGAGAGCAGTACTTC. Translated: CASRPPRGEQYF.

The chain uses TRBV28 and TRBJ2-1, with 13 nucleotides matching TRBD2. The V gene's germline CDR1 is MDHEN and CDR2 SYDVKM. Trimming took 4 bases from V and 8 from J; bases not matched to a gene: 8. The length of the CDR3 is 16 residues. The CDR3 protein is CASSSRWTSGSDEQFF. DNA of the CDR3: TGTGCCAGCAGTTCCCGTTGGACTAGCGGGAGCGATGAGCAGTTCTTC.

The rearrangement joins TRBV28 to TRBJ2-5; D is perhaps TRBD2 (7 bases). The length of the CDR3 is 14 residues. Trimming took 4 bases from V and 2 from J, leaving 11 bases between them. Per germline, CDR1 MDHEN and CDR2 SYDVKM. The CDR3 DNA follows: TGTGCCAGCAGTTGGGGGGGGCAGCAAGAGACCCAGTACTTC. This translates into CASSWGGQQETQYF.

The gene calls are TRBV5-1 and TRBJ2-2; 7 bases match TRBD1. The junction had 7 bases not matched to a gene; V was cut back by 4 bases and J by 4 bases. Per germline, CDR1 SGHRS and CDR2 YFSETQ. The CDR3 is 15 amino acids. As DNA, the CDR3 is TGCGCCAGCAGCCCAGGGACAGACCTCACCGGGGAGCTGTTTTTT. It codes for CASSPGTDLTGELFF.

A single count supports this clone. The CDR3 region has the DNA TGTGCCAGTAGCAGGGGGCTGGAGGAAAAACTGTTTTTT. It yields the protein CASSRGLEEKLFF. The rearrangement joins TRBV19 to TRBJ1-4; TRBD1 matches 8 bases. The length of the CDR3 is 13 residues. V trimming: 6 bases; J trimming: 8 bases; junction bases outside the gene matches: 5. Looked up from germline, CDR1 is LNHDA and CDR2 is SQIVND (reference sequence).

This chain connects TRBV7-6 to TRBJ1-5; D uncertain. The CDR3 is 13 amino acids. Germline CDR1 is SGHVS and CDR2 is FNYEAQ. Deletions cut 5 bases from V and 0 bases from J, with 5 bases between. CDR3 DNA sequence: TGTGCCAGCAGCCTTAATAGCAATCAGCCCCAGCATTTT. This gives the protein CASSLNSNQPQHF.

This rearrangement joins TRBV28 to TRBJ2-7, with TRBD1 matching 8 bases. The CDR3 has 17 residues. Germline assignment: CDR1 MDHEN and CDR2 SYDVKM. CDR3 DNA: TGTTCGCGGCAGGCCCGGGACAGGTTCGTAAGGTCCTACGAGCAGTACTTC. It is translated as CSRQARDRFVRSYEQYF.

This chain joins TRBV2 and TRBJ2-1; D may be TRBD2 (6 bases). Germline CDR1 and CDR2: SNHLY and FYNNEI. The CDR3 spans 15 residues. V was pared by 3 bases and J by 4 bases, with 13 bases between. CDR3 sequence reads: CASSDRASEYNEQFF. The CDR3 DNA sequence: TGTGCCAGCAGTGATCGTGCTAGCGAATACAATGAGCAGTTCTTC. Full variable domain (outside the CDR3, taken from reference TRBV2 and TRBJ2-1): EPEVTQTPSHQVTQMGQEVILRCVPISNHLYFYWYRQILGQKVEFLVSFYNNEISEKSEIFDDQFSVERPDGSNFTLKIRSTKLEDSAMYFCASSDRASEYNEQFFGPGTRLTVL.

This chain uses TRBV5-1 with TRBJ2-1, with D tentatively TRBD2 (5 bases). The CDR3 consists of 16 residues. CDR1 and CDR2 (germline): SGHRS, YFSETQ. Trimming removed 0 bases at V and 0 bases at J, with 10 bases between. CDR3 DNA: TGCGCCAGCAGCTTGGAAACGGGAAGCTCCTACAATGAGCAGTTCTTC. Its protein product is CASSLETGSSYNEQFF.

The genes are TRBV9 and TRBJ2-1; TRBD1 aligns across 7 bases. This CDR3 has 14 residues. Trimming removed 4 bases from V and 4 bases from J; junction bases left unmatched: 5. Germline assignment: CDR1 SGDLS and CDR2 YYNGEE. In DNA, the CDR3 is TGTGCCAGCAGCCTCGGGACAGATTACAATGAGCAGTTCTTC. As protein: CASSLGTDYNEQFF.

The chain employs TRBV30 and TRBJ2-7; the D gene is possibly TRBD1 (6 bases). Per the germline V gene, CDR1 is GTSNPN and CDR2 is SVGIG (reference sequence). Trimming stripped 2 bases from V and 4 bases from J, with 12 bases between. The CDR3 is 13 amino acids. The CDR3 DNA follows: TGTGCCTGGAGTTCTTCCCAGGGGTACGAGCAGTACTTC. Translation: CAWSSSQGYEQYF.

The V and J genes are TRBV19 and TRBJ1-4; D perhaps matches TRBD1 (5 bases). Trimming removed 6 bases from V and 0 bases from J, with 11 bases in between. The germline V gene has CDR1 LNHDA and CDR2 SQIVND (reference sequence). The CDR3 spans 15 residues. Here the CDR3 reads CASSSQGATNEKLFF. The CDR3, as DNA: TGTGCCAGTAGCTCGCAGGGTGCAACTAATGAAAAACTGTTTTTT.

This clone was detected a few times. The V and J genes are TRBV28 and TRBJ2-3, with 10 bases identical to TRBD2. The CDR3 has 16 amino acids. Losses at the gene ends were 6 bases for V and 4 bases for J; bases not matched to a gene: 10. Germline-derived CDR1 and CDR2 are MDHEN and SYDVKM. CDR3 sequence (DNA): TGTGCCAGCAGCCTTTCTAGCGGGAGTTTCCCAGATACGCAGTATTTT. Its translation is CASSLSSGSFPDTQYF.

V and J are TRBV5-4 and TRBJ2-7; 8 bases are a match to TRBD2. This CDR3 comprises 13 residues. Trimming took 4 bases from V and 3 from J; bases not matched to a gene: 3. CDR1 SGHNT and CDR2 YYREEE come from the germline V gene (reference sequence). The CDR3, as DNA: TGTGCCAGCAGCCTAGCGGGCCACTACGAGCAGTACTTC. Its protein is CASSLAGHYEQYF.

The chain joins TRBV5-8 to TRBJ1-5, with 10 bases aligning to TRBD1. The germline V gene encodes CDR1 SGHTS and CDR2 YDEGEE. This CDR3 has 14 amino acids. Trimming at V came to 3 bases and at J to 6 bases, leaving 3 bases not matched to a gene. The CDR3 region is CASSSDRGRQPQHF. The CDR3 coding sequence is TGTGCCAGCAGCTCAGACAGGGGGCGTCAGCCCCAGCATTTT. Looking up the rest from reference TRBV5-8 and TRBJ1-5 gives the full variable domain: EAGVTQSPTHLIKTRGQQATLRCSPISGHTSVYWYQQALGLGLQFLLWYDEGEERNRGNFPPRFSGRQFPNYSSELNVNALELEDSALYLCASSSDRGRQPQHFGDGTRLSIL.

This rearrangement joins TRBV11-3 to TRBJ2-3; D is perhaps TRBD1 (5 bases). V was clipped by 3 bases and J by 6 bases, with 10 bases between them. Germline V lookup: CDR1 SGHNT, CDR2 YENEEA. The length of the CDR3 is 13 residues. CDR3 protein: CASSFSRVDTQYF. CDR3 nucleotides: TGTGCCAGCAGCTTCAGCAGGGTGGATACGCAGTATTTT.

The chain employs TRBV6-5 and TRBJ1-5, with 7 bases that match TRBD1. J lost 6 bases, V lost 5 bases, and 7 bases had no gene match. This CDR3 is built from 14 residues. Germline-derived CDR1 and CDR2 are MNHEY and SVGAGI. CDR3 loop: CASSRAGGSQPQHF. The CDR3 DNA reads TGTGCCAGCAGTCGCGCAGGGGGAAGTCAGCCCCAGCATTTT.